Below, 6 T cell receptor beta chains from the same sample are listed, as sequenced in a study of monozygotic twins with inflammatory bowel disease. No DNA is given; TCRdb re-called the 5' RACE reads and lists each CDR3 protein once. The sample table sets out 350,000 to 400,000 distinct CDR3 sequences. Input material: blood. The source of these receptors is a human donor with ulcerative colitis or Crohn's disease, or a healthy co-twin of an affected twin (not recorded which).

The rearrangement links TRBV7-2 to TRBJ2-7; TCRdb indicates TRBD1, and absent DNA this call remains unverified. The CDR3 length is 16 residues. The germline V gene encodes CDR1 SGHTA and CDR2 FQGNSA. The CDR3 here is CASSAQGGGGAYEQYF.

The chain recombines TRBV4-2 with TRBJ1-1. CDR3 size: 14 residues. Germline CDR1 LGHNA, CDR2 YNFKEQ. CDR3 sequence: CAPIFSRGGTEAFF.

This chain links TRBV7-9 with TRBJ1-2. The germline V gene encodes CDR1 SEHNR and CDR2 FQNEAQ (reference sequence). The CDR3 spans 14 residues. The CDR3 loop is CASSPRSGRDGYTF.

The rearrangement joins TRBV14 to TRBJ2-5; TCRdb's D gene call, TRBD1, goes unchecked for lack of DNA. There are 15 residues in the CDR3. Germline CDR1 is SGHDN and CDR2 is FVKESK. CDR3: CASSQTGTPIETQYF. The variable domain in full, completed from reference TRBV14 and TRBJ2-5, reads EAGVTQFPSHSVIEKGQTVTLRCDPISGHDNLYWYRRVMGKEIKFLLHFVKESKQDESGMPNNRFLAERTGGTYSTLKVQPAELEDSGVYFCASSQTGTPIETQYFGPGTRLLVL.

The chain joins TRBV7-3 to TRBJ1-1. CDR3 length: 14 residues. Germline V gene sequence: CDR1 SGHTA, CDR2 FQGTGA. CDR3: CASSSESTVTEAFF.

The chain has TRBV7-9 and TRBJ2-5. The CDR3 is made up of 13 amino acids. The V gene's germline CDR1 is SEHNR and CDR2 FQNEAQ (reference sequence). CDR3: CASSLSTQETQYF.